This T cell receptor beta chain stems from a study of a mutant IDH1 vaccine in newly diagnosed glioma. In the study overall: Initiation of the vaccine course occurred 4-6 weeks after radiotherapy alone, or alongside temozolomide cycles. Patients arrived already treated with radiotherapy, temozolomide, or both, most having had both.

To note about this clone: Antigen specificity is unknown.

Overall study results and limits: Alterations occurring in top peripheral T cell clonotypes seemed unrelated to pseudoprogression.

Sequencing was performed with immunoSEQ multiplex PCR; in TCRdb, only in-frame clones are kept and a portion is missing. Found here are tens of thousands of clones, roughly 90% of them singletons; the top ten hold around 20%. Time point in this sample: week 5, during vaccination. Vaccination comprised doses that each held 300 ug of mutant IDH1 20-mer peptide, plus topical imiquimod. In germline, CDR1 is GTSNPN, CDR2 SVGIG (reference sequence). The CDR3 extends over 14 amino acids. V dropped 3 bases and J dropped 3; count of bases not matched to a gene: 5. V usage is TRBV30 and J usage is TRBJ1-1; 9 bases are a match to TRBD1. This specimen was PBMCs, taken from a glioma patient whose treatment included an IDH1 peptide vaccine. The clonotype originates from a man between 18 and 35 years old with glioma. The CDR3 bases are TGTGCCTGGAGGGGCCGGGACAGGGACACTGAAGCTTTCTTT. Its protein is CAWRGRDRDTEAFF.